This TCR beta chain is from a study of response to subunit inactivated influenza vaccine. This clonotype appeared a few times. What it binds is not known. Study-wide results and limits: The authors suggested that every seasonal influenza vaccination recruits few new T cells.

TCRdb ran MiXCR on the RT-PCR reads and lists one entry per CDR3 protein. The repertoire has hundreds of thousands of distinct CDR3 sequences, around 8% of them found once; the top ten carry around 13%. This TCR derives from a man in his fifties or sixties who received an inactivated influenza vaccine. The sequencing here drew on PBMCs from blood, taken around 25 months after vaccination.

CDR3 nucleotides: TGTGCCAGCAGTTCCCGGACAGTTGATTGGGATACGCAGTATTTT. This translates into CASSSRTVDWDTQYF. V gene TRBV12-3 or TRBV12-4 combines with J gene TRBJ2-3, with a weak D call TRBD1 (6 bases). V shed 4 bases and J shed 6 bases, with 17 bases lying between them. The CDR3 has 15 residues.